This T cell receptor (beta chain) was sequenced in a study of blood T cell repertoires in COVID-19. At the level of the study: Acute and convalescent COVID-19 samples came from the United States, Italy and Spain.

CDR1 and CDR2 (germline): MNHEY, SMNVEV (reference sequence). The ends lost 5 bases at V and 6 bases at J; junction bases unmatched: 6. CDR3 length equals 17 residues. In the study's own analysis: Nucleated cell number was recorded as an estimate derived from reference gene primer amplification. The table came from immunoSEQ multiplex PCR; TCRdb's copy has only in-frame clones and leaves some out. V and J calls and clone size are as listed in that table; D and trimming were resolved from the DNA. The table records some 250,000 clones, approximately 85% of them present only once. Participant-given clinical history determined each cohort assignment.

The sequence came from a woman between 45 and 65 years old who had recovered from COVID-19. The chain recombines TRBV27 with TRBJ2-2; 16 nucleotides align to TRBD2. Sequenced input: PBMCs or T cells enriched from blood (not recorded which). For the CDR3, the DNA is TGTGCCAGCAGTCCACCGGGACTAGCGGGAGGGCCCGGGGAGCTGTTTTTT. Protein sequence: CASSPPGLAGGPGELFF.